These 28 T cell receptor beta chains came from one sample sequenced in a study of beta chain features in type 1 diabetes (dated by TCRdb to 2016 to 2019). What the research found in general, with its limitations: In all four CD4+ subsets, TCRB CDR3 length was moderately but significantly shorter in type 1 diabetes patients.

These TCRs are of unknown antigen specificity. Libraries came from the immunoSEQ multiplex PCR assay. The High Capacity cDNA Reverse Transcription Kit was used to reverse transcribe all of the isolated RNA, meaning that expressed TCRB transcripts were what got sequenced. TCRdb obtained this table from immuneACCESS and retained in-frame rearrangements with V and J assigned. These tables miss some clones; where compared with another copy, unresolved V genes account for less than half of the shortfall, and the remainder is unexplained. This sample is represented by hundreds of thousands of clones; around 9.9% of them were singletons. The top ten hold around 0.015% of the sample. Sequencing was done on a sample of naive CD4+ T cells from blood. The sample's cell subset or site, from its label and the paper: true naive CD4+ T cells. The receptors stem from a young man with type 1 diabetes.

This chain connects TRBV6-4 to TRBJ1-5, with D hard to call. The CDR3 consists of 13 residues. V was shortened by 5 bases and J by 0 bases, with 5 bases between the two germline ends. Germline CDR1 and CDR2: MRHNA and SNTAGT. This chain's CDR3 is CASSINSNQPQHF. The DNA for the CDR3 is TGTGCCAGCAGTATAAATAGCAATCAGCCCCAGCATTTT.

The chain employs TRBV28 and TRBJ1-2, with 7 bases aligning to TRBD1. Germline loops: CDR1 MDHEN, CDR2 SYDVKM. J gave up 10 bases and V 4 bases, and 3 bases lay outside the gene matches. The CDR3 contains 11 residues. The CDR3 sequence: CASSSQGTYTF. The CDR3 coding sequence is TGTGCCAGCAGTTCACAGGGGACCTACACCTTC.

This clone was counted only a few times. The rearrangement uses TRBV6-6 and TRBJ1-2, with D possibly matching TRBD1 (6 bases). This CDR3 has 14 amino acids. Germline lookup yields CDR1 MNHNY and CDR2 SVGAGI (reference sequence). V was shortened by 0 bases and J by 3 bases, with 8 bases between the two germline ends. The CDR3 spells CASSYSAGDYGYTF. Written as DNA, the CDR3 is TGTGCCAGCAGTTACTCCGCAGGGGACTATGGCTACACCTTC.

The V gene is TRBV5-4, the J gene TRBJ2-2; D is perhaps TRBD2 (5 bases). The CDR3 consists of 13 residues. The V end was cut by 0 bases, the J end by 7 bases, with 7 bases between. CDR1 and CDR2 from the germline V gene are SGHNT and YYREEE (reference sequence). The chain's CDR3 is CASSLDGIGELFF. CDR3 DNA: TGTGCCAGCAGCTTGGACGGGATCGGGGAGCTGTTTTTT.

This chain joins TRBV30 and TRBJ1-1; D gene ambiguous. Germline values: CDR1 GTSNPN, CDR2 SVGIG (reference sequence). The length of the CDR3 is 11 residues. The V and J ends lost 7 bases and 4 bases respectively, with 10 bases between them. CDR3 region: CASSPGTEAFF. CDR3 nucleotides: TGTGCCTCCTCCCCGGGCACTGAAGCTTTCTTT.

The V and J genes are TRBV11-2 and TRBJ2-7; perhaps TRBD2 as D (5 bases). Trimming pared 2 bases from V and 3 bases from J, leaving 8 bases between. The CDR3 sequence is 13 residues long. Germline V CDR1 and CDR2: SGHAT, FQNNGV. CDR3 bases: TGTGCCAGCAGCTTACATCGGGGCTACGAGCAGTACTTC. This codes for CASSLHRGYEQYF.

V gene TRBV30 combines with J gene TRBJ2-3, with TRBD1 matching over 7 bases. Germline CDR1 GTSNPN, CDR2 SVGIG (reference sequence). The CDR3 covers 13 residues. V gave up 5 bases and J gave up 2 bases; unmatched junction bases: 4. CDR3 in DNA: TGTGCCTGGGGGGACAGTTTCACAGATACGCAGTATTTT. It codes for CAWGDSFTDTQYF.

The V call is TRBV6-4, the J call TRBJ2-3; the D is unclear. Trimming cost V 2 bases and J 0 bases, with 3 bases left between them. The CDR3 covers 13 residues. CDR1 and CDR2 (germline): MRHNA, SNTAGT. CDR3 region: CASSDESTDTQYF. In DNA, the CDR3 is TGTGCCAGCAGTGACGAGAGCACAGATACGCAGTATTTT.

The chain couples TRBV6-1 to TRBJ1-1; 10 positions match TRBD1. The CDR3 is 14 residues long. Trimming cost V 8 bases and J 6 bases; bases outside gene matches: 9. CDR1 and CDR2 from the germline V gene are MNHNS and SASEGT. In DNA form, the CDR3 reads TGTGCCAGCGGGGGACAGGGGAACGGCGCTGAAGCTTTCTTT. Translating it yields CASGGQGNGAEAFF.

The table lists this clone with a few counts. The chain couples TRBV7-9 to TRBJ2-1; TRBD2 matches at 7 bases. V shed 0 bases and J 8 bases; nucleotides not matched to a gene: 1. CDR1 SEHNR and CDR2 FQNEAQ come from the germline V gene (reference sequence). The CDR3 runs 13 residues. The CDR3, as DNA: TGTGCCAGCAGCTTAGCTGGGGGGGATGAGCAGTTCTTC. Its protein is CASSLAGGDEQFF.

This clone was recorded a few times. V and J are TRBV21-1 and TRBJ1-2; the DNA was not used to check the table's D call, TRBD1. TRBV21-1 is shown as a pseudogene. The CDR3 is 17 residues long. CDR3 amino acids: CASTAKGKKGGQVGYTF. CDR3 coding DNA: TGTGCCAGCACCGCAAAAGGGAAAAAAGGGGGACAAGTGGGCTACACCTTC.

The V gene is TRBV30, the J gene TRBJ2-7, with a weak D call TRBD2 (6 bases). The V and J ends lost 2 bases and 0 bases respectively, with 11 bases between them. Per germline, CDR1 GTSNPN and CDR2 SVGIG (reference sequence). This CDR3 comprises 14 residues. The CDR3 region has the DNA TGTGCCTGGAGTTCCGGGGGAAGCTCCTACGAGCAGTACTTC. It is translated as CAWSSGGSSYEQYF.

The chain couples TRBV28 to TRBJ2-7, with a possible D match to TRBD1 (5 bases). Germline V CDR1 and CDR2: MDHEN, SYDVKM. V gave up 6 bases and J gave up 4 bases, with 10 bases separating them. The CDR3 is 12 amino acids. In DNA form, the CDR3 reads TGTGCCAGCAGCGAACAGGATTACGAGCAGTACTTC. It codes for CASSEQDYEQYF.

This clone was picked up a small number of times. V and J are TRBV28 and TRBJ2-1; 15 positions match TRBD2. The germline V gene encodes CDR1 MDHEN and CDR2 SYDVKM. This CDR3 region has 15 residues. Germline trimming cut 8 bases from V and 3 bases from J; bases unmatched to any gene: 2. CDR3 sequence: CASLGLAGGYNEQFF. CDR3 coding DNA: TGTGCCAGCCTGGGACTAGCGGGGGGCTACAATGAGCAGTTCTTC.

V is TRBV19 and J is TRBJ1-2; the match to TRBD1 covers 7 bases. The CDR3 loop spans 14 amino acids. The V gene's germline CDR1 is LNHDA and CDR2 SQIVND (reference sequence). The V gene end was trimmed by 3 bases and the J gene end by 1 base; junction bases not matched to a gene: 2. The CDR3 DNA sequence: TGTGCCAGTAGTATGCACAGGGGTAACTATGGCTACACCTTC. Translating gives CASSMHRGNYGYTF.

The CDR3: CSVERTGTIGEQFF. CDR3 sequence (DNA): TGCAGCGTTGAACGGACAGGGACAATTGGTGAGCAGTTCTTC. The chain couples TRBV29-1 to TRBJ2-1, with 8 nucleotides matching TRBD1. The CDR3 extends over 14 amino acids. With V trimmed by 2 bases and J by 9 bases, 9 bases remained unmatched. Germline V lookup: CDR1 SQVTM, CDR2 ANQGSEA.

The chain links TRBV9 to TRBJ1-2; possible D gene TRBD1, 5 bases. The germline V and J ends were trimmed by 2 bases and 10 bases, with 12 bases remaining between them. The CDR3 length is 12 residues. Germline assignment: CDR1 SGDLS and CDR2 YYNGEE. CDR3 sequence reads: CASSVDPGPYTF. The CDR3 DNA reads TGTGCCAGCAGCGTCGACCCAGGGCCCTACACCTTC.

The CDR3 nucleotides read TGTGCCAGCAGCCTACTGGGGGGGCACGAGCAGTACTTC. The encoded protein is CASSLLGGHEQYF. The V call is TRBV11-2, the J call TRBJ2-7, with D possibly matching TRBD2 (7 bases). Trimming removed 5 bases at V and 5 bases at J, with 13 bases between. CDR3 length: 13 amino acids. The germline gives CDR1 SGHAT, CDR2 FQNNGV.

Comments on this clone: This same CDR3 is encoded by further DNA sequences in the sample. The J gene is TRBJ2-2, the V gene TRBV5-1; a weak D match, TRBD1 (5 bases). This CDR3 is 14 amino acids long. Trimming cost V 4 bases and J 0 bases, with 7 bases left between them. CDR1 SGHRS and CDR2 YFSETQ come from the germline V gene. CDR3: CASSGAANTGELFF. In DNA, the CDR3 is TGCGCCAGCAGCGGGGCTGCGAACACCGGGGAGCTGTTTTTT.

This clone was picked up a small number of times. The chain links TRBV5-1 to TRBJ2-7; 7 bases are shared with TRBD1. The CDR3 has 13 residues. Trimming at V came to 4 bases and at J to 2 bases, leaving 3 bases not matched to a gene. Germline V gene lookup returns CDR1 SGHRS and CDR2 YFSETQ. The CDR3 nucleotides are TGCGCCAGCAGCGAGGGGGCCACCTACGAGCAGTACTTC. Encoded protein: CASSEGATYEQYF.

This clone turned up a few times. The genes are TRBV9 and TRBJ1-1; the D is unclear. The CDR3 is 14 amino acids. Germline assignment: CDR1 SGDLS and CDR2 YYNGEE. Trimming took off 0 bases at V and 2 bases at J, with 8 bases between the two ends. The chain's CDR3 is CASSVGNINTEAFF. The CDR3 DNA follows: TGTGCCAGCAGCGTAGGAAACATCAACACTGAAGCTTTCTTT.

This clone turned up a few times. CDR3 nucleotides: TGTGCCAGCAGCCTCGACAGGGGTGAAGCTTTCTTT. It yields the protein CASSLDRGEAFF. V is TRBV7-9 and J is TRBJ1-1, with 8 bases matching TRBD1. This CDR3 has 12 residues. Germline values: CDR1 SEHNR, CDR2 FQNEAQ (reference sequence). J lost 7 bases, V lost 5 bases, and 3 bases had no gene match. The full variable domain, in which reference TRBV7-9 and TRBJ1-1 provide the parts outside the CDR3, is DTGVSQNPRHKITKRGQNVTFRCDPISEHNRLYWYRQTLGQGPEFLTYFQNEAQLEKSRLLSDRFSAERPKGSFSTLEIQRTEQGDSAMYLCASSLDRGEAFFGQGTRLTVV.

This clone was counted between two and nine times. The chain has TRBV30 and TRBJ2-3; D is uncertain. The germline V gene encodes CDR1 GTSNPN and CDR2 SVGIG (reference sequence). The CDR3 is 15 residues long. Deletions cut 2 bases from V and 0 bases from J, with 12 bases between. For the CDR3, the DNA is TGTGCCTGGAGTACGAAGAGCCCTAGCACAGATACGCAGTATTTT. Protein: CAWSTKSPSTDTQYF.

The gene calls are TRBV19 and TRBJ1-5; perhaps TRBD1 as D (6 bases). Trimming shortened V by 4 bases and J by 2 bases, and 15 bases separated the two germline ends. The CDR3 has 16 amino acids. From germline, CDR1 is LNHDA and CDR2 SQIVND (reference sequence). The CDR3 is CASSTLQGTGNQPQHF. The CDR3 nucleotides read TGTGCCAGTAGTACCCTACAGGGTACGGGCAATCAGCCCCAGCATTTT.

This rearrangement joins TRBV7-3 to TRBJ1-1; D is possibly TRBD1 (5 bases). The CDR3 totals 13 residues. Germline V lookup: CDR1 SGHTA, CDR2 FQGTGA. The ends were cut back, 11 bases at V and 0 bases at J, with 13 bases in the middle. The CDR3 nucleotides are TGTGCCTGCTCGCAGGGCTTGAACACTGAAGCTTTCTTT. Its protein product is CACSQGLNTEAFF.

This clone was seen only a few times. The chain combines TRBV5-4 with TRBJ2-3; 10 nucleotides agree with TRBD1. Germline assignment: CDR1 SGHNT and CDR2 YYREEE (reference sequence). V gave up 8 bases and J gave up 6 bases; unmatched junction bases: 9. The CDR3 runs to 14 residues. The CDR3 DNA sequence: TGTGCCAGTTCCGGGACAGGGGACAAGGATACGCAGTATTTT. The encoded protein is CASSGTGDKDTQYF. Full variable domain (outside the CDR3, taken from reference TRBV5-4 and TRBJ2-3): ETGVTQSPTHLIKTRGQQVTLRCSSQSGHNTVSWYQQALGQGPQFIFQYYREEENGRGNFPPRFSGLQFPNYSSELNVNALELDDSALYLCASSGTGDKDTQYFGPGTRLTVL.

A few counts support this clone. The chain recombines TRBV28 with TRBJ2-3; TRBD2 aligns across 7 bases. The CDR3 spans 15 residues. The V gene's germline CDR1 is MDHEN and CDR2 SYDVKM. Germline trimming cut 2 bases from V and 3 bases from J; bases unmatched to any gene: 5. CDR3 nucleotides: TGTGCCAGCAGTTTAGGGGGGGAAAGGACAGATACGCAGTATTTT. This gives the protein CASSLGGERTDTQYF.

V gene TRBV25-1 combines with J gene TRBJ2-3; D uncertain. Per the germline V gene, CDR1 is MGHDK and CDR2 is SYGVNS. V shed 3 bases and J shed 0 bases, with 4 bases lying between them. This CDR3 region has 13 residues. CDR3 nucleotide sequence: TGTGCCAGCAGTGACACTAGCACAGATACGCAGTATTTT. Amino acids: CASSDTSTDTQYF.